The 22 T cell receptor beta chains presented below share a single source sample, sequenced in a study of T cells after yellow fever vaccination. Using its own MiXCR run on the 5' RACE reads, TCRdb lists one record per CDR3 protein. This sample yields about 260,000 distinct CDR3 sequences, of which about 5% are seen a single time; about 3.5% belongs to the top ten. Source: CD4+ T cells sorted from PBMCs, taken on the day of the yellow fever booster vaccination. The receptors were sampled from a man between 18 and 35 years old who received the YFV17D yellow fever vaccine.

V and J are TRBV25-1 and TRBJ2-7; 10 bases map to TRBD1. The CDR3 contains 13 residues. The trim removed 6 bases at V and 6 bases at J, leaving 5 bases unmatched. Germline V gene data show CDR1 as MGHDK and CDR2 as SYGVNS. CDR3 bases: TGTGCCAGCAGCGGGACAGGGGAGGGCGAGCAGTACTTC. Protein: CASSGTGEGEQYF.

This clonotype was recorded many times. The V gene is TRBV7-9, the J gene TRBJ1-1; D is undetermined. Trimming took off 1 base at V and 4 bases at J, with 7 bases between the two ends. The CDR3 is 13 amino acids. Per germline, CDR1 SEHNR and CDR2 FQNEAQ (reference sequence). Here the CDR3 reads CASSLDPGTEAFF. The CDR3 DNA sequence: TGTGCCAGCAGCTTAGACCCCGGCACTGAAGCTTTCTTT.

This clonotype has at least ten counts. The chain has TRBV5-1 and TRBJ2-7; TRBD2 aligns across 12 bases. Germline CDR1 is SGHRS and CDR2 is YFSETQ. CDR3 length: 15 residues. V trimming: 4 bases; J trimming: 4 bases; junction bases outside the gene matches: 6. CDR3 bases: TGCGCCAGCAGCGTGACTAGCGGGGGCCAGTACGAGCAGTACTTC. This gives the protein CASSVTSGGQYEQYF.

This clonotype occurred many times. The chain is built from TRBV7-6 and TRBJ1-4, with D maybe TRBD1 (6 bases). The germline gives CDR1 SGHVS, CDR2 FNYEAQ. The CDR3 totals 15 residues. Between the trimmed V and J ends, which lost 1 base and 4 bases, there was a span of 10 bases. The CDR3 spells CASSLGQVINEKLFF. CDR3 bases: TGTGCCAGCAGCTTAGGACAGGTTATTAATGAAAAACTGTTTTTT.

The rearrangement joins TRBV2 to TRBJ2-7, with D perhaps TRBD1 (5 bases). This CDR3 has 12 residues. Germline lookup yields CDR1 SNHLY and CDR2 FYNNEI. Deletions cut 6 bases from V and 3 bases from J, with 9 bases between. The CDR3: CASRLQGYEQYF. The CDR3 DNA sequence: TGTGCCAGCAGGTTGCAGGGCTACGAGCAGTACTTC.

The table lists this clonotype with many counts. The genes are TRBV4-3 and TRBJ1-2; 9 positions match TRBD1. V was clipped by 1 base and J by 4 bases; unmatched bases: 1. Germline values: CDR1 LGHNA, CDR2 YSLEER. The CDR3 consists of 14 residues. The CDR3 coding sequence is TGCGCCAGCAGCCAAGTGGACAGGGGCTATGGCTACACCTTC. This gives the protein CASSQVDRGYGYTF.

This clonotype was picked up a small number of times. The CDR3 DNA is TGCAGTGCTAGATGGGGGGTAGGGCCTGGTGAGCAGTTCTTC. Translation: CSARWGVGPGEQFF. This chain links TRBV20-1 with TRBJ2-1; weak D call: TRBD2 (6 bases). Trimming removed 2 bases at V and 9 bases at J, with 17 bases between. CDR1 is DFQATT, CDR2 SNEGSKA, per germline (reference sequence). CDR3 size: 14 residues.

This clonotype was found many times. The V call is TRBV18, the J call TRBJ1-1; TRBD1 matches 8 bases. Germline V gene data show CDR1 as KGHSH and CDR2 as LQKENI. V shed 3 bases and J 1 base; nucleotides not matched to a gene: 7. The CDR3 sequence is 16 residues long. CDR3 sequence: CASSPKWTGKNTEAFF. Written as DNA, the CDR3 is TGTGCCAGCTCACCCAAATGGACAGGGAAGAACACTGAAGCTTTCTTT. Based on the CDR3 plus reference TRBV18 and TRBJ1-1, the full variable domain is NAGVMQNPRHLVRRRGQEARLRCSPMKGHSHVYWYRQLPEEGLKFMVYLQKENIIDESGMPKERFSAEFPKEGPSILRIQQVVRGDSAAYFCASSPKWTGKNTEAFFGQGTRLTVV.

V usage is TRBV5-1 and J usage is TRBJ1-2, with TRBD1 identical over 8 bases. Germline V gives CDR1 SGHRS, CDR2 YFSETQ. This CDR3 is built from 13 residues. V lost 4 bases and J lost 8; bases outside the gene matches: 7. The CDR3 DNA sequence: TGCGCCAGCAGCCTTGGACAGGGAGAGGGCTACACCTTC. Translating it yields CASSLGQGEGYTF.

This clonotype was found a few times. The chain employs TRBV15 and TRBJ1-1, with D possibly TRBD1 on 5 matching bases. The length of the CDR3 is 14 residues. Germline CDR1 and CDR2: LNHNV and YYDKDF (reference sequence). Between the trimmed V and J ends, which lost 4 bases and 4 bases, there was a span of 13 bases. The CDR3 loop reads CATSNKEGSTEAFF. The CDR3, as DNA: TGTGCCACCAGCAACAAGGAGGGGAGCACTGAAGCTTTCTTT. The full variable domain, its missing parts supplied by reference TRBV15 and TRBJ1-1, is DAMVIQNPRYQVTQFGKPVTLSCSQTLNHNVMYWYQQKSSQAPKLLFHYYDKDFNNEADTPDNFQSRRPNTSFCFLDIRSPGLGDTAMYLCATSNKEGSTEAFFGQGTRLTVV.

This clonotype came up a few times. V gene TRBV7-2 combines with J gene TRBJ1-4, with D unresolved. CDR3 size: 10 residues. The germline CDR1 and CDR2 sequences are SGHTA and FQGNSA. V was clipped by 5 bases and J by 12 bases, with 7 bases between them. The CDR3 DNA reads TGTGCCAGCAGCCCAAACGAACTGTTTTTT. It yields the protein CASSPNELFF.

DNA of the CDR3: TGTGCCAGCAGCTTAGCCGCCGGTCCGGGCTACACCTTC. Translating it yields CASSLAAGPGYTF. The rearrangement uses TRBV7-9 and TRBJ1-2, with D uncertain. This CDR3 is 13 amino acids long. Trimming removed 0 bases from V and 8 bases from J, with 10 bases in between. The germline CDR1 and CDR2 sequences are SEHNR and FQNEAQ (reference sequence).

The rearrangement uses TRBV12-5 and TRBJ1-5; D remains unclear. The V gene's germline CDR1 is LGHNT and CDR2 FRNRAP. There are 13 residues in the CDR3. Trimming took off 5 bases at V and 1 base at J, with 6 bases between the two ends. CDR3 nucleotide sequence: TGTGCTAGTGGTCCCCGGAGCAATCAGCCCCAGCATTTT. Translating gives CASGPRSNQPQHF. Filled out from reference TRBV12-5 and TRBJ1-5, the complete variable domain reads DARVTQTPRHKVTEMGQEVTMRCQPILGHNTVFWYRQTMMQGLELLAYFRNRAPLDDSGMPKDRFSAEMPDATLATLKIQPSEPRDSAVYFCASGPRSNQPQHFGDGTRLSIL.

This clonotype has only a few counts. The chain uses TRBV6-1 and TRBJ1-5, with D unresolved. The V gene's germline CDR1 is MNHNS and CDR2 SASEGT. V lost 11 bases to trimming and J lost 5 bases, with 19 bases between them. The CDR3 runs to 14 residues. CDR3 amino acids: CAASLGRFDQPQHF. Written as DNA, the CDR3 is TGTGCCGCCTCCCTCGGGAGGTTCGATCAGCCCCAGCATTTT.

There are a few counts of this clonotype. This sequence joins TRBV6-1 and TRBJ1-2; 8 nucleotides agree with TRBD1. Germline-derived CDR1 and CDR2 are MNHNS and SASEGT. Unmatched junction bases numbered 5, after V lost 1 base and J lost 7 bases. CDR3 size: 14 residues. CDR3 in DNA: TGTGCCAGCAGTGAAGTTGCAGGGGGCTCTGGCTACACCTTC. Translating gives CASSEVAGGSGYTF.

This clonotype came up a few times. V usage is TRBV5-5 and J usage is TRBJ2-7; no clear D. The CDR3 runs 13 residues. Trimming shortened V by 0 bases and J by 4 bases, and 8 bases separated the two germline ends. In germline, CDR1 is SGHKS, CDR2 YYEKEE (reference sequence). The CDR3: CASSLEVFYEQYV. The DNA for the CDR3 is TGTGCCAGCAGCTTGGAGGTGTTTTACGAGCAGTACGTC.

CDR3 amino acids: CASSQAGTGSNYGYTF. Written as DNA, the CDR3 is TGCGCCAGCAGCCAGGCCGGGACAGGGTCTAACTATGGCTACACCTTC. J is TRBJ1-2 and V is TRBV4-1; TRBD1 matches 9 bases. The CDR3 loop spans 16 amino acids. CDR1 is MGHRA, CDR2 YSYEKL, per germline. V was clipped by 3 bases and J by 0 bases; unmatched bases: 5.

This clonotype has at least ten counts. CDR3 nucleotide sequence: TGTGCCAGCAGCTTACAGGGGGTAGATAATTCACCCCTCCACTTT. Translating it yields CASSLQGVDNSPLHF. V is TRBV7-9 and J is TRBJ1-6; 7 bases are a match to TRBD1. From germline, CDR1 is SEHNR and CDR2 FQNEAQ (reference sequence). This CDR3 has 15 amino acids. Losses at the gene ends were 2 bases for V and 5 bases for J; bases not matched to a gene: 3. Full variable domain (outside the CDR3, taken from reference TRBV7-9 and TRBJ1-6): DTGVSQNPRHKITKRGQNVTFRCDPISEHNRLYWYRQTLGQGPEFLTYFQNEAQLEKSRLLSDRFSAERPKGSFSTLEIQRTEQGDSAMYLCASSLQGVDNSPLHFGNGTRLTVT.

The table lists this clonotype with a few counts. V is TRBV6-2 or TRBV6-3 and J is TRBJ1-3; D gene uncertain. The CDR3 consists of 14 residues. In germline, CDR1 is MNHEY, CDR2 SVGEGT. V was cut by 8 bases and J by 0 bases, with 11 bases left in between. In DNA form, the CDR3 reads TGTGCCAGCGGCGAAGACCTCTCTGGAAACACCATATATTTT. Protein product: CASGEDLSGNTIYF.

This clonotype was seen only a few times. The chain employs TRBV7-9 and TRBJ2-7; 7 nucleotides match TRBD1. Germline lookup yields CDR1 SEHNR and CDR2 FQNEAQ (reference sequence). The CDR3 loop spans 15 amino acids. The junction had 8 bases not matched to a gene; V was cut back by 5 bases and J by 1 base. The CDR3 region is CASSPRTGSSYEQYF. CDR3 in DNA: TGTGCCAGCAGCCCCAGGACAGGTAGTTCCTACGAGCAGTACTTC. Based on the CDR3 plus reference TRBV7-9 and TRBJ2-7, the full variable domain is DTGVSQNPRHKITKRGQNVTFRCDPISEHNRLYWYRQTLGQGPEFLTYFQNEAQLEKSRLLSDRFSAERPKGSFSTLEIQRTEQGDSAMYLCASSPRTGSSYEQYFGPGTRLTVT.

The V and J genes are TRBV7-8 and TRBJ1-6, with 11 bases identical to TRBD1. Germline trimming cut 4 bases from V and 9 bases from J; bases unmatched to any gene: 8. CDR1 and CDR2 (germline): SGHVS, FQNEAQ. The CDR3 has 16 residues. The CDR3 nucleotides read TGTGCCAGCAGCTCGTACGGACAGGGGGCCGGTTCACCCCTCCACTTT. Its translation is CASSSYGQGAGSPLHF.

The chain is built from TRBV12-3 or TRBV12-4 and TRBJ1-1; D remains unclear. Trimming stripped 9 bases from V and 7 bases from J, with 15 bases between. The CDR3 covers 12 residues. For the CDR3, the DNA is TGTGCCAGTTTCACCCCCTGGGGTGAAGCTTTCTTT. Translation: CASFTPWGEAFF.